The rows below give T cell receptor beta chains drawn from one sample of a study of monozygotic twins with cystic fibrosis. TCRdb keeps only in-frame clones here, not all; method: immunoSEQ multiplex PCR. Altogether 18,000 or so clones are present, less than 95% being singletons, with the ten largest covering about 1.6%. Sample: blood. Receptors were obtained from a girl aged 2 to 10 with cystic fibrosis. Both conserved end residues are part of each CDR3. A D gene is named only where the DNA matches it firmly. Not all rows give a size; the values are once, few, many and, for expanded clones, a class.

TRBJ1-2 | once | TRBD1 | TRBV19 | TGTGCCAGTAGTCCAGACAGGGGGCTAAACTATGGCTACACCTTC | CASSPDRGLNYGYTF
TRBJ1-6 | - | - | TRBV9 | TGTGCCAGCAGCCCCCCCCACGACCCTTCACCCCTCCACTTT | CASSPPHDPSPLHF
TRBJ2-3 | - | - | TRBV18 | TGTGCCAGCTCACCACCTTCCACAGATACGCAGTATTTT | CASSPPSTDTQYF
TRBJ2-2 | once | TRBD1 | TRBV30 | TGTGCCTGGAAGGACAGGGGGAACACCGGGGAGCTGTTTTTT | CAWKDRGNTGELFF
TRBJ2-2 | - | TRBD1 | TRBV9 | TGTGCCAGCAGCGTAGACAGGGGCGGGACCGGGGAGCTGTTTTTT | CASSVDRGGTGELFF
TRBJ2-7 | - | - | TRBV7-2 | TGTGCCAGCAGCCTAACGGACTTCTCCTACGAGCAGTACTTC | CASSLTDFSYEQYF
TRBJ2-2 | once | - | TRBV6-4 | TGTGCCAGCAGTGGTGGACATAACACCGGGGAGCTGTTTTTT | CASSGGHNTGELFF
TRBJ1-3 | - | - | TRBV7-8 | TGTGCCAGCAGCTTTGTAGGAGATGACACCATATATTTT | CASSFVGDDTIYF
TRBJ2-7 | - | - | TRBV2 | TGTGCCAGCAGTGAAGCGCGAGAGCAGTACTTC | CASSEAREQYF
TRBJ2-1 | - | TRBD2 | TRBV7-2 | TGTGCCAGCAGCTGGCGGAGCGGGGGGGAAGTTGAGCAGTTCTTC | CASSWRSGGEVEQFF
TRBJ2-7 | - | - | TRBV9 | TGTGCCAGCAGCGTAGATAGCCCTCCGGGAGAGCAGTACTTC | CASSVDSPPGEQYF